These 16 T cell receptor beta chains came from one sample sequenced in a study of shared clonotypes between healthy human individuals. Some clones are missing from TCRdb's copy, which holds only in-frame ones; the method was immunoSEQ multiplex PCR. Of more than 2 million clones listed, 85% to 95% are singletons. It was CD45RO-negative cells, positively selected for CCR7, that made up naive CD8 cells, with terminally differentiated effector memory CD45RA+ cells excluded. Sequenced: naive CD8+ T cells sorted from blood. Every receptor here comes from a young man in good health.

V is TRBV27 and J is TRBJ1-5, with TRBD1 as a possible D gene (6 bases). V lost 6 bases and J 0 bases, leaving 12 bases between the germline ends. CDR1 is MNHEY and CDR2 is SMNVEV in the germline V gene (reference sequence). The CDR3 has 15 amino acids. The CDR3 loop is CASSPGVYSNQPQHF. CDR3 bases: TGTGCCAGCAGCCCAGGGGTTTATAGCAATCAGCCCCAGCATTTT.

The V call is TRBV5-1, the J call TRBJ2-7; no definite D call. Germline CDR1 and CDR2: SGHRS and YFSETQ. This CDR3 region has 14 residues. V gave up 7 bases and J gave up 0 bases, with 14 bases separating them. The CDR3 sequence: CASQGFPGSYEQYF. Here the CDR3 DNA reads TGCGCCAGCCAAGGGTTCCCCGGCTCCTACGAGCAGTACTTC.

The gene calls are TRBV5-4 and TRBJ1-4, with 7 bases lining up with TRBD1. This CDR3 is built from 16 residues. The germline V gene encodes CDR1 SGHNT and CDR2 YYREEE (reference sequence). V was pared by 2 bases and J by 4 bases, with 8 bases of the junction left unmatched. The CDR3 loop is CASSFRGSGLNEKLFF. In DNA form, the CDR3 reads TGTGCCAGCAGCTTCAGGGGGAGCGGCCTTAATGAAAAACTGTTTTTT. Supplemented by reference TRBV5-4 and TRBJ1-4, the full variable domain reads ETGVTQSPTHLIKTRGQQVTLRCSSQSGHNTVSWYQQALGQGPQFIFQYYREEENGRGNFPPRFSGLQFPNYSSELNVNALELDDSALYLCASSFRGSGLNEKLFFGSGTQLSVL.

The J gene is TRBJ1-2, the V gene TRBV27; no firm D call. Between the trimmed V and J ends, which lost 0 bases and 4 bases, there was a span of 12 bases. CDR3 size: 15 residues. Germline CDR1 reads MNHEY; CDR2 reads SMNVEV (reference sequence). CDR3 residues: CASSLSSPATYGYTF. The CDR3 DNA reads as TGTGCCAGCAGTTTATCGTCGCCTGCTACCTATGGCTACACCTTC.

For the CDR3, the DNA is TGTGCCAGCAGCTTAGAGGCTAGCGGGGAACCCCAAGAGACCCAGTACTTC. Its protein product is CASSLEASGEPQETQYF. This chain links TRBV13 with TRBJ2-5; 9 positions match TRBD2. V dropped 1 base and J dropped 1; count of bases not matched to a gene: 7. From germline, CDR1 is PRHDT and CDR2 FYEKMQ (reference sequence). The CDR3 has 17 residues. The whole variable domain, filled in from reference TRBV13 and TRBJ2-5, reads AAGVIQSPRHLIKEKRETATLKCYPIPRHDTVYWYQQGPGQDPQFLISFYEKMQSDKGSIPDRFSAQQFSDYHSELNMSSLELGDSALYFCASSLEASGEPQETQYFGPGTRLLVL.

The chain links TRBV28 to TRBJ2-1; the D gene is possibly TRBD1 (6 bases). CDR3 size: 17 residues. Germline values: CDR1 MDHEN, CDR2 SYDVKM. Trimming removed 5 bases at V and 0 bases at J, with 17 bases between. CDR3 amino acids: CASSTPAEGVSYNEQFF. The DNA of the CDR3 is TGTGCCAGCAGTACCCCTGCAGAGGGGGTCTCCTACAATGAGCAGTTCTTC.

The chain joins TRBV7-9 to TRBJ1-1, with D possibly being TRBD1 (6 bases). Deletions cut 6 bases from V and 5 bases from J, with 16 bases between. The CDR3 sequence is 14 residues long. Looked up from germline, CDR1 is SEHNR and CDR2 is FQNEAQ (reference sequence). The CDR3, as DNA: TGTGCCAGCAGTATATCCGAGGGGGAGACTGAAGCTTTCTTT. The encoded protein is CASSISEGETEAFF.

The V and J genes are TRBV4-1 and TRBJ1-6; no definite D call. The CDR3 extends over 16 amino acids. Looked up from germline, CDR1 is MGHRA and CDR2 is YSYEKL. V was cut by 1 base and J by 0 bases, with 7 bases left in between. CDR3 coding DNA: TGCGCCAGCAGCCAAGCCGGGAGCTCCTATAATTCACCCCTCCACTTT. It is translated as CASSQAGSSYNSPLHF.

The chain employs TRBV4-3 and TRBJ2-7; the D gene is possibly TRBD1 (5 bases). The CDR3 has 14 amino acids. CDR1 LGHNA and CDR2 YSLEER come from the germline V gene. V shed 5 bases and J shed 2 bases, with 13 bases lying between them. Here the CDR3 DNA reads TGCGCCAGCAGCATACAGGTCCCTGCCTACGAGCAGTACTTC. Its translation is CASSIQVPAYEQYF.

The gene calls are TRBV4-3 and TRBJ1-1; D is uncertain. CDR1 and CDR2 from the germline V gene are LGHNA and YSLEER. Deletions cut 2 bases from V and 2 bases from J, with 12 bases between. The CDR3 has 15 residues. In nucleotides, the CDR3 is TGCGCCAGCAGCCAACTTGGCTCAAGTAACACTGAAGCTTTCTTT. Translated, it gives CASSQLGSSNTEAFF.

A word on this clone: Other DNA sequences in this sample translate to the same CDR3. V is TRBV9 and J is TRBJ2-5; TRBD2 aligns across 14 bases. V was clipped by 0 bases and J by 7 bases; unmatched bases: 2. Germline V gene lookup returns CDR1 SGDLS and CDR2 YYNGEE. This CDR3 contains 15 residues. The CDR3 sequence: CASSVEGLAGGTQYF. The CDR3 nucleotides read TGTGCCAGCAGCGTAGAAGGACTAGCGGGGGGGACCCAGTACTTC.

The chain has TRBV4-1 and TRBJ1-2; D remains unclear. From germline, CDR1 is MGHRA and CDR2 YSYEKL. This CDR3 spans 17 amino acids. Trimming took 2 bases from V and 2 from J, leaving 18 bases between them. CDR3 DNA: TGCGCCAGCAGCCAATTCCTTCGGTCCGATGGAAACTATGGCTACACCTTC. Its translation is CASSQFLRSDGNYGYTF.

The V call is TRBV4-3, the J call TRBJ2-5; D perhaps matches TRBD2 (5 bases). Trimming pared 4 bases from V and 4 bases from J, leaving 10 bases between. Germline V CDR1 and CDR2: LGHNA, YSLEER. The CDR3 has 13 amino acids. The CDR3 protein is CASSRSSRETQYF. The CDR3 DNA is TGCGCCAGCAGCCGGTCTAGCAGAGAGACCCAGTACTTC.

This chain joins TRBV4-1 and TRBJ1-5; TRBD1 agrees at 8 bases. The CDR3 has 17 residues. CDR1 is MGHRA, CDR2 YSYEKL, per germline. V lost 0 bases to trimming and J lost 4 bases; unmatched junction nucleotides: 8. CDR3 DNA sequence: TGCGCCAGCAGCCAAGATGGATCAGGGGGCGTGAATCAGCCCCAGCATTTT. Amino acids: CASSQDGSGGVNQPQHF.

The chain has TRBV4-3 and TRBJ2-4, with TRBD2 matching over 10 bases. J was trimmed by 1 base and V by 0 bases; bases with no gene match: 9. This CDR3 is built from 19 residues. Germline CDR1 and CDR2: LGHNA and YSLEER. The CDR3 is CASSQDLSGRAPAKNIQYF. DNA for the CDR3: TGCGCCAGCAGCCAAGATCTAAGCGGGAGGGCCCCGGCCAAAAACATTCAGTACTTC.

The chain has TRBV29-1 and TRBJ2-7, with a possible D match to TRBD2 (6 bases). The CDR3 length is 13 residues. V was shortened by 2 bases and J by 6 bases, with 14 bases between the two germline ends. The germline V gene encodes CDR1 SQVTM and CDR2 ANQGSEA. CDR3: CSVETGDDLEQYF. CDR3 nucleotides: TGCAGCGTTGAAACGGGGGACGACCTCGAGCAGTACTTC.